This T cell receptor (beta chain) stems from a study of PD-1 blockade in mismatch repair-deficient tumors. The repertoire was sequenced with immunoSEQ multiplex PCR; TCRdb's copy has only in-frame clones and lacks some. This sample has 120,000 or so clones, with around 83% found just once. Only one count was recorded for this clone. Losses at the gene ends were 5 bases for V and 5 bases for J; bases not matched to a gene: 21. The CDR3 totals 19 residues. The germline gives CDR1 SGHNT, CDR2 YENEEA. The sequences come from peripheral blood, collected 44 weeks after starting pembrolizumab. The TCR comes from an adult with mismatch repair-deficient cancer. The V gene is TRBV11-3, the J gene TRBJ2-3; TRBD1 matches 8 bases. CDR3 coding DNA: TGTGCCAGCAGCCCAGGGGACAGGAGTATCCCTCCACCGCTAGATACGCAGTATTTT. It specifies CASSPGDRSIPPPLDTQYF.